This TCR beta chain was sequenced during a study of shared clonotypes between healthy human individuals. Concerning this clone itself: Its antigen remains unidentified.

Naive CD8 cells lacked CD45RO and underwent positive selection for CCR7, leaving out terminally differentiated effector memory CD45RA+ cells. Germline CDR1 WSHSY, CDR2 SAAADI. The CDR3 has 14 residues. Trimming removed 7 bases at V and 4 bases at J, with 16 bases between. Study findings and constraints: Rarefaction demonstrated incomplete sorted-subset sequencing despite large depth.

Sequencing was performed with immunoSEQ multiplex PCR; in TCRdb, only in-frame clones are kept and a portion is missing. Of some 600,000 clones in the sample, approximately 96% were seen once. Material for sequencing was naive CD8+ T cells sorted from blood. This chain uses TRBV10-2 with TRBJ1-2; D is perhaps TRBD1 (6 bases). This TCR was recovered from a woman younger than 45 in good health. In nucleotides, the CDR3 is TGCGCCAGCATTCCCAGACAGGCTCCCTATGGCTACACCTTC. Its protein product is CASIPRQAPYGYTF.